These 21 T cell receptor beta chains share one sample of origin, sequenced in a study of blood T cell repertoires in COVID-19. Here immunoSEQ multiplex PCR was the method, and the copy in TCRdb shows in-frame clones only, minus some. The profile shows more than 250,000 clones, just over 85% of them singletons. Sample: PBMCs or T cells enriched from blood (not recorded which). The receptors were gathered from a woman aged 18 to 35 who had recovered from COVID-19.

V and J are TRBV10-2 and TRBJ2-3; 8 bases agree with TRBD1. V lost 8 bases, J lost 1 base, and 5 bases stayed unmatched. This CDR3 comprises 14 residues. CDR1 and CDR2 (germline): WSHSY, SAAADI. The CDR3 protein is CASGGQGGTDTQYF. DNA of the CDR3: TGCGCCAGCGGAGGACAGGGTGGCACAGATACGCAGTATTTT.

The chain employs TRBV6-1 and TRBJ1-1; 11 bases are a match to TRBD1. Germline CDR1 and CDR2: MNHNS and SASEGT. CDR3 length equals 15 residues. With V trimmed by 3 bases and J by 4 bases, 4 bases remained unmatched. CDR3 DNA: TGTGCCAGCAGTGATGGGACAGGGGGAGGCACTGAAGCTTTCTTT. Its protein product is CASSDGTGGGTEAFF.

V usage is TRBV30 and J usage is TRBJ1-5; 7 nucleotides agree with TRBD1. V trimming: 0 bases; J trimming: 6 bases; junction bases outside the gene matches: 5. Germline CDR1 is GTSNPN and CDR2 is SVGIG (reference sequence). This CDR3 has 14 residues. The CDR3 nucleotides read TGTGCCTGGAGTGTTGTAGGGGGCGGTCAGCCCCAGCATTTT. It translates to CAWSVVGGGQPQHF.

Only a few counts were recorded for this clone. The J gene is TRBJ1-1, the V gene TRBV27; D is undetermined. Germline CDR1 MNHEY, CDR2 SMNVEV (reference sequence). The CDR3 is 11 residues long. Trimming took 6 bases from V and 2 from J, leaving 4 bases between them. DNA for the CDR3: TGTGCCAGCAGATATAACACTGAAGCTTTCTTT. It translates to CASRYNTEAFF.

The chain carries TRBV7-9 and TRBJ2-3; tentatively, D is TRBD2 (6 bases). The CDR3 has 13 residues. Trimming stripped 5 bases from V and 5 bases from J, with 11 bases between. Germline CDR1 and CDR2: SEHNR and FQNEAQ (reference sequence). The CDR3, as DNA: TGTGCCAGCAGCCAACCGGGACTAGATACGCAGTATTTT. Residues: CASSQPGLDTQYF.

The chain joins TRBV27 to TRBJ1-5; D unclear. Germline V gene sequence: CDR1 MNHEY, CDR2 SMNVEV (reference sequence). This CDR3 is 16 amino acids long. The V end was cut by 7 bases, the J end by 6 bases, with 22 bases between. CDR3 bases: TGTGCCAGCACTTCATTGACCGCGGGCAACGGTCAGCCCCAGCATTTT. Protein: CASTSLTAGNGQPQHF.

The sample holds many counts of this clone. The chain employs TRBV4-1 and TRBJ1-4; D gene uncertain. There are 15 residues in the CDR3. The germline V gene encodes CDR1 MGHRA and CDR2 YSYEKL. V was pared by 1 base and J by 8 bases, with 14 bases between. CDR3 in DNA: TGCGCCAGCAGCCAAGCCGCTGGTTTCGGGGAAAAACTGTTTTTT. It specifies CASSQAAGFGEKLFF.

The rearrangement joins TRBV20-1 to TRBJ2-7; D gene unclear. V was clipped by 3 bases and J by 3 bases, with 15 bases between them. The CDR3 has 14 residues. Germline lookup yields CDR1 DFQATT and CDR2 SNEGSKA (reference sequence). The CDR3 spells CSASPGRGGYEQYF. CDR3 in DNA: TGCAGTGCTAGTCCTGGCAGAGGCGGCTACGAGCAGTACTTC.

The chain uses TRBV4-1 and TRBJ2-1; 10 bases are a match to TRBD2. Trimming cost V 4 bases and J 12 bases; bases outside gene matches: 15. CDR3 length equals 16 residues. Looked up from germline, CDR1 is MGHRA and CDR2 is YSYEKL. CDR3 sequence (DNA): TGCGCCAGCAGCCCGCTACTAGCGGGGACACGAACGGGGCAGTTCTTC. Translated, it gives CASSPLLAGTRTGQFF.

The chain is built from TRBV2 and TRBJ1-5; 8 bases match TRBD1. Losses at the gene ends were 8 bases for V and 1 base for J; bases not matched to a gene: 7. CDR3 length: 15 amino acids. Germline V CDR1 and CDR2: SNHLY, FYNNEI. This CDR3 is CASGQGTRSNQPQHF. In DNA form, the CDR3 reads TGTGCCAGCGGACAGGGAACCCGCAGCAATCAGCCCCAGCATTTT.

This clone was counted between two and nine times. The chain links TRBV25-1 to TRBJ1-6; TRBD1 matches 8 bases. This CDR3 is 15 amino acids long. Unmatched junction bases numbered 2, after V lost 4 bases and J lost 3 bases. Per germline, CDR1 MGHDK and CDR2 SYGVNS. The CDR3 sequence is CASSGDRFYNSPLHF. The CDR3, as DNA: TGTGCCAGCAGTGGGGACAGGTTCTATAATTCACCCCTCCACTTT.

This clone was counted a single time. The chain has TRBV2 and TRBJ1-5; TRBD1 matches at 9 bases. J lost 7 bases, V lost 5 bases, and 3 bases had no gene match. This CDR3 spans 13 amino acids. CDR1 SNHLY and CDR2 FYNNEI come from the germline V gene. The CDR3 DNA reads as TGTGCCAGCAGTCTCGGGACAGGGCAGCCCCAGCATTTT. This encodes CASSLGTGQPQHF.

This clone was observed a handful of times. The V call is TRBV19, the J call TRBJ1-2; no firm D call. V lost 10 bases, J lost 2 bases, and 11 bases lay in between. CDR3 length: 12 amino acids. Per germline, CDR1 LNHDA and CDR2 SQIVND (reference sequence). CDR3 sequence reads: CATRTGNYGYTF. CDR3 nucleotides: TGTGCCACTCGAACGGGGAACTATGGCTACACCTTC.

The chain employs TRBV27 and TRBJ2-1; D is possibly TRBD2 (5 bases). Trimming took off 0 bases at V and 7 bases at J, with 7 bases between the two ends. Germline assignment: CDR1 MNHEY and CDR2 SMNVEV (reference sequence). The CDR3 length is 13 residues. The CDR3 nucleotides read TGTGCCAGCAGTTTATCGAGGGTAAATGAGCAGTTCTTC. This translates into CASSLSRVNEQFF.

The CDR3 coding sequence is TGTGCCAGCAGTTGGGTCCACGGGGATCAGCCCCAGCATTTT. Its protein product is CASSWVHGDQPQHF. The rearrangement uses TRBV27 and TRBJ1-5, with no clear D. Germline CDR1 MNHEY, CDR2 SMNVEV (reference sequence). CDR3 length equals 14 residues. Trimming removed 4 bases at V and 5 bases at J, with 12 bases between.

The rearrangement joins TRBV28 to TRBJ1-3, with D perhaps matching TRBD1 (5 bases). This CDR3 is 14 amino acids long. V lost 5 bases, J lost 0 bases, and 8 bases lay in between. In germline, CDR1 is MDHEN, CDR2 SYDVKM. The CDR3 spells CASSGTYSGNTIYF. DNA of the CDR3: TGTGCCAGCAGTGGGACTTACTCTGGAAACACCATATATTTT.

As regards this clone: The same CDR3 also results from other DNA sequences found in this sample. This chain links TRBV27 with TRBJ1-1; 10 bases are shared with TRBD1. The CDR3 runs 13 residues. CDR1 and CDR2 (germline): MNHEY, SMNVEV (reference sequence). V lost 5 bases, J lost 5 bases, and 2 bases stayed unmatched. The CDR3 is CASSRTGGTEAFF. The CDR3 coding sequence is TGTGCCAGCAGTCGGACAGGGGGGACTGAAGCTTTCTTT.

The chain recombines TRBV7-2 with TRBJ1-6, with 8 bases matching TRBD1. Per the germline V gene, CDR1 is SGHTA and CDR2 is FQGNSA. This CDR3 region has 18 residues. The J segment lost 6 bases and the V segment lost 1 base, leaving 11 bases of the junction unmatched. The CDR3 nucleotides are TGTGCCAGCAGCTTAGACCCATATCGACAGGGGAGTAATTCACCCCTCCACTTT. Encoded protein: CASSLDPYRQGSNSPLHF.

The chain uses TRBV28 and TRBJ1-5; 8 nucleotides line up with TRBD1. The CDR3 is 15 amino acids. Losses at the gene ends were 4 bases for V and 0 bases for J; bases not matched to a gene: 2. Per germline, CDR1 MDHEN and CDR2 SYDVKM. CDR3 in amino acids: CASSSTGDSNQPQHF. The CDR3, as DNA: TGTGCCAGCAGTTCGACAGGGGATAGCAATCAGCCCCAGCATTTT.

A single count supports this clone. The J gene is TRBJ2-7, the V gene TRBV6-5; 16 nucleotides match TRBD2. Looked up from germline, CDR1 is MNHEY and CDR2 is SVGAGI. The J segment lost 5 bases and the V segment lost 4 bases, leaving 2 bases of the junction unmatched. This CDR3 region has 15 residues. The CDR3 coding sequence is TGTGCCAGCAGTTCGGGACTAGCGGGGGGGGACGAGCAGTACTTC. Its protein product is CASSSGLAGGDEQYF.

The chain has TRBV24-1 and TRBJ2-5, with 7 bases fitting TRBD2. The CDR3 runs 15 residues. J was trimmed by 1 base and V by 4 bases; bases with no gene match: 5. Germline CDR1 KGHDR, CDR2 SFDVKD. The CDR3 here is CATSETLAGQETQYF. CDR3 nucleotides: TGTGCCACCAGTGAGACTTTAGCGGGCCAAGAGACCCAGTACTTC.